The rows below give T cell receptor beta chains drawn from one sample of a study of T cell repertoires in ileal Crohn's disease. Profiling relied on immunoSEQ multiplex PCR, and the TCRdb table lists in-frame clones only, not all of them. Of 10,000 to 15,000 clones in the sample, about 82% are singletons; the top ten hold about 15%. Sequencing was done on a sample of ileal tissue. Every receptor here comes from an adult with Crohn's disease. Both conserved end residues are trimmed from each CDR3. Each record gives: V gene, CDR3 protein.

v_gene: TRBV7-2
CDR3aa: ASSLVEGGSQPQH

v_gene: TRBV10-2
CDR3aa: ASRAGFLYEQY

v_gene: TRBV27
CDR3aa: ASSRGGVEGQPQH

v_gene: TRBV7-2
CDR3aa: ASSLGGQGAAGNTIY

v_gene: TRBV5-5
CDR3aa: ASSWGGQGNQPQH

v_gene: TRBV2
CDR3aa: ASSDRRDRVV

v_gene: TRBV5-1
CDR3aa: ASSLDGTGGRYEQY

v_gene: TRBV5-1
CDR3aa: ASSISPGTSYEQY

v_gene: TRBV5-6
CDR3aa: ASSRRTSETYEQY

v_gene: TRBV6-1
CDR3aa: ASSAMGQSNQPQH

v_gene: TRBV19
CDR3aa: ASTPDRLWGPF

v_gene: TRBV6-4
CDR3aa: ASSGSSGGRMNLYGYT

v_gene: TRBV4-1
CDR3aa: ASSQDQRGGRNTIY

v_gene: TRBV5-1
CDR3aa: ASSSGGDRSNYGYT

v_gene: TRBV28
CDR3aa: ASSVVGGALRTEAF

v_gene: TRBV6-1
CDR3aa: ASSGENRENQPQH

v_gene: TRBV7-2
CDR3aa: ASSPRGETQY

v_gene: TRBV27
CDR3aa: ASSSDSGRAGYAGEQY

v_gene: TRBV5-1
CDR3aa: ATALRRGYEQY

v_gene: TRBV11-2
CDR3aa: ASSTGLAGGSGEQY

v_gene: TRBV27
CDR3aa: ASSLSRGNPSYEQY

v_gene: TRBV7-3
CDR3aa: ASSTGTGLQPQH

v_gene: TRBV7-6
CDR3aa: ASSSNAGEQY

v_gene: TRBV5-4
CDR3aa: ASSSSGSYNEQF

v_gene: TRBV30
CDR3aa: AWSVLGGFEQY

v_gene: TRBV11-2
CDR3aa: ASTLLNTGELF

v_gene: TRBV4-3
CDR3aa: ASSQATSGLITDTQY

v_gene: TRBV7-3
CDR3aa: ASSLSGGSSYEQY

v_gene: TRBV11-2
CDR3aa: ASSSQQGSGNTIY

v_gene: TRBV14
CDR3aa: ASKGWERTDTQY

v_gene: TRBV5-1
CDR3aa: ASSLVGRAEAF

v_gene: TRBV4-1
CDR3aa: ASSQTGGQGSYT

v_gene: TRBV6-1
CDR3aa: ASSEQRGGLAGKLYSYNEQF

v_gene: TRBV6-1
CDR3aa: ASSEMGTGIHEQY

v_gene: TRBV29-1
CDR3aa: SVLTGGLTEAF

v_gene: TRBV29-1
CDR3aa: SVTRELDGYT

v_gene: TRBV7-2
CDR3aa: ASSPRLGIKTDTQY

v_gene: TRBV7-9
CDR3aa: ASSLAQGADIQY

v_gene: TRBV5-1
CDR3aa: ASGRDSGSPLH

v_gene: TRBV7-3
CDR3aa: ASSSRGGHEQF

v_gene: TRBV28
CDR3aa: ASSTTGGQGTRGYT

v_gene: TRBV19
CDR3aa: ASSIKGAMQPQH

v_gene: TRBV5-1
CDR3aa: ASSQGPSQIAEAF

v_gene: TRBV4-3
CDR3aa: ASSQEPAYEQY

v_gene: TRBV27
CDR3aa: ASSLRGNPYEQY

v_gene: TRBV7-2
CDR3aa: ASSYFRSNTEAF

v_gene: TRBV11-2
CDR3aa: ASSTGETQY

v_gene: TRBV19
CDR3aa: ASSMGTGGKNEQF

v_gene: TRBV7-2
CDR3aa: ASSPPEARDTQY

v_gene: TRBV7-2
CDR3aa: ASSLAWGVGELF

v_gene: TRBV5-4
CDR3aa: ASSPGQGATNEKLF

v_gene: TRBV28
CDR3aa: ASSLIGSGNTIY

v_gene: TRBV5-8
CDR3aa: ASSLDTGPGDGYT